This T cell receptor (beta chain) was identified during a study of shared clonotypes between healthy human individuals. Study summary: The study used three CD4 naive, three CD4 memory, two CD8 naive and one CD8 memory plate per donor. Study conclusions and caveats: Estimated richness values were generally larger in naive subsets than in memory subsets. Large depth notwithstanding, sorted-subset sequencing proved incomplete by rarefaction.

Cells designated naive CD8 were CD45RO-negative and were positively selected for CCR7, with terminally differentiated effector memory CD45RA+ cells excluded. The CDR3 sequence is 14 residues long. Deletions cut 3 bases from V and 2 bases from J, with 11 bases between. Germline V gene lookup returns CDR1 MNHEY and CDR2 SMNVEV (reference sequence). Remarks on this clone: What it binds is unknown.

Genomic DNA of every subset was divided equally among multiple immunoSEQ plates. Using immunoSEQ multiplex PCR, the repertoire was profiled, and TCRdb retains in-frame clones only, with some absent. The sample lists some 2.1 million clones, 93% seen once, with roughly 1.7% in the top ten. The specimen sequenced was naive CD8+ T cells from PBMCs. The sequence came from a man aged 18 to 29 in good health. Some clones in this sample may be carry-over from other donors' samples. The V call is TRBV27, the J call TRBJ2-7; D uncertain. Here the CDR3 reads CASSFGPRPYEQYF. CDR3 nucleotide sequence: TGTGCCAGCAGTTTCGGGCCCCGACCCTACGAGCAGTACTTC.